The rows below give T cell receptor beta chains drawn from one sample of a study of STAT3 mutations in large granular lymphocyte leukemia. The table came from immunoSEQ multiplex PCR; TCRdb's copy has only in-frame clones and leaves some out. The table shows some 28,000 clones, with about 83% occurring only once. Material: peripheral blood mononuclear cells. The receptor source for this set is a woman aged 50 to 60 with T-cell large granular lymphocyte leukemia. Some clones in this sample may be carry-over from other donors' samples. Each CDR3 is given with its conserved first and last residue. The order of the fields is V gene, J gene, clone size, D gene, CDR3 protein, CDR3 DNA. D genes are given only for firm matches. The size field is filled for only some rows; it gives once, few, many or a size class.

TRBV7-2	TRBJ1-2	-	-	CASEETNYGYTF	TGTGCCAGCGAGGAGACTAACTATGGCTACACCTTC
TRBV7-2	TRBJ2-7	-	TRBD2	CASSTGGGRGRVEEQYF	TGTGCCAGCAGCACCGGGGGCGGGAGGGGCCGAGTAGAGGAGCAGTACTTC
TRBV7-2	TRBJ2-5	-	-	CASSGLTSQETQYF	TGTGCCAGCAGCGGACTAACTAGCCAAGAGACCCAGTACTTC
TRBV6-5	TRBJ1-2	-	-	CASRGGVRGGYTF	TGTGCCAGTCGAGGAGGGGTCAGGGGTGGCTACACCTTC
TRBV27	TRBJ2-2	-	TRBD2	CASSPWASGRSGELFF	TGTGCCAGCAGTCCCTGGGCTAGCGGGAGATCCGGGGAGCTGTTTTTT
TRBV18	TRBJ2-5	-	TRBD1	CASTGTGIVETQYF	TGTGCCAGCACTGGGACAGGGATTGTAGAGACCCAGTACTTC
TRBV20-1	TRBJ2-7	-	-	CSVGVNREQYF	TGCAGTGTCGGAGTTAACCGCGAGCAGTACTTC
TRBV7-3	TRBJ1-1	medium-sized	TRBD1	CASSGQGSGAFF	TGTGCCAGCAGCGGACAGGGATCTGGGGCTTTCTTT
TRBV7-3	TRBJ2-2	-	-	CASSLTSTGELFF	TGTGCCAGCAGCTTAACGTCGACCGGGGAGCTGTTTTTT
TRBV27	TRBJ1-4	few	-	CASSSIPRGDEKLFF	TGTGCCAGCAGTTCTATCCCGAGAGGGGATGAAAAACTGTTTTTT
TRBV10-2	TRBJ2-3	-	-	CASRSGTVGTDTQYF	TGCGCCAGCAGGTCCGGGACTGTCGGCACAGATACGCAGTATTTT
TRBV6-5	TRBJ2-2	-	-	CASSYRKGRTGELFF	TGTGCCAGCAGTTACCGGAAGGGGAGAACCGGGGAGCTGTTTTTT
TRBV29-1	TRBJ2-1	-	TRBD1	CSVPREGTGRNEQFF	TGCAGCGTCCCCCGCGAGGGGACAGGGCGAAATGAGCAGTTCTTC
TRBV5-1	TRBJ2-1	-	TRBD1	CASSPGQTSYNEQFF	TGCGCCAGCAGCCCGGGACAGACCTCCTACAATGAGCAGTTCTTC
TRBV28	TRBJ2-7	-	-	CASSLTDGAYEQYF	TGTGCCAGCAGTTTAACAGACGGTGCCTACGAGCAGTACTTC
TRBV7-9	TRBJ2-2	-	-	CASSRELDTGELFF	TGTGCCAGCTCCCGGGAGTTGGACACCGGGGAGCTGTTTTTT
TRBV7-9	TRBJ2-3	few	TRBD1	CASSLTGQFTDTQYF	TGTGCCAGCAGCTTAACGGGACAGTTCACAGATACGCAGTATTTT
TRBV5-6	TRBJ1-2	-	-	CASSLVDSYYGYTF	TGTGCCAGCAGCCTTGTGGACAGTTACTATGGCTACACCTTC
TRBV18	TRBJ2-5	-	TRBD1	CASSPQGAWETQYF	TGTGCCAGCTCACCGCAGGGGGCGTGGGAGACCCAGTACTTC
TRBV23-1	TRBJ1-3	-	-	CASSQEIISRRGNTIYF	TGCGCCAGCAGCCAAGAGATAATCTCAAGGAGGGGAAACACCATATATTTT
TRBV6-1	TRBJ2-2	few	TRBD2	CASSVYSGVSGELFF	TGTGCCAGCAGTGTGTACAGCGGGGTATCCGGGGAGCTGTTTTTT
TRBV30	TRBJ2-3	-	-	CAWSVGGRPDTQYF	TGTGCCTGGAGTGTAGGAGGGAGACCAGATACGCAGTATTTT
TRBV29-1	TRBJ2-7	once	-	CSVEGGAGNSYEQYF	TGCAGCGTTGAAGGGGGCGCAGGGAATTCCTACGAGCAGTACTTC
TRBV7-9	TRBJ1-1	-	-	CASSLRAGNTEAFF	TGTGCCAGCAGCCTGAGGGCAGGTAACACTGAAGCTTTCTTT
TRBV28	TRBJ1-4	-	-	CASSLGSNEKLFF	TGTGCCAGCAGTTTGGGCAGTAATGAAAAACTGTTTTTT
TRBV5-4	TRBJ1-1	-	-	CASSLGHLLTGNTEAFF	TGTGCCAGCAGCTTGGGACATCTCCTAACAGGAAACACTGAAGCTTTCTTT
TRBV15	TRBJ2-1	-	TRBD2	CATSRDLLAGGDEQFF	TGTGCCACCAGCAGAGATCTACTAGCGGGAGGGGATGAGCAGTTCTTC
TRBV19	TRBJ1-1	-	TRBD1	CASSYSGGNTEAFF	TGTGCCAGTAGTTATTCAGGGGGGAACACTGAAGCTTTCTTT
TRBV27	TRBJ2-2	-	-	CASRQGPRPGELFF	TGTGCCAGCAGGCAGGGTCCCCGACCCGGGGAGCTGTTTTTT
TRBV7-2	TRBJ1-5	-	TRBD1	CASSPQGGNQPQHF	TGTGCCAGCAGCCCACAGGGGGGCAATCAGCCCCAGCATTTT
TRBV30	TRBJ1-5	-	TRBD1	CAWNKQGLGPQHF	TGTGCCTGGAACAAACAGGGGTTAGGGCCCCAGCATTTT
TRBV5-5	TRBJ1-1	-	-	CASSLWSTTSNTEAFF	TGTGCCAGCAGCTTGTGGAGTACTACCTCTAACACTGAAGCTTTCTTT
TRBV14	TRBJ2-3	-	TRBD2	CASSQGGLAGGDTQYF	TGTGCCAGCAGCCAAGGCGGGCTAGCGGGAGGAGATACGCAGTATTTT
TRBV18	TRBJ2-7	few	TRBD2	CASSPASGPYEQYF	TGTGCCAGCTCACCAGCTAGCGGACCCTACGAGCAGTACTTC
TRBV28	TRBJ1-5	-	-	CASSLVDNQPQHF	TGTGCCAGCAGTTTGGTTGACAATCAGCCCCAGCATTTT
TRBV10-2	TRBJ1-2	-	-	CASSGNLGGGGYTF	TGCGCCAGCAGTGGTAACCTCGGGGGAGGTGGCTACACCTTC
TRBV11-2	TRBJ2-7	-	TRBD1	CASSLVTGGSYEQYF	TGTGCCAGCAGCTTAGTAACAGGGGGCAGCTACGAGCAGTACTTC
TRBV30	TRBJ2-5	-	-	CAWGQKVQETQYF	TGTGCCTGGGGACAGAAGGTTCAAGAGACCCAGTACTTC
TRBV28	TRBJ1-2	-	-	CASSSRLWGYTF	TGTGCCAGCAGTTCAAGGCTCTGGGGCTACACCTTC
TRBV29-1	TRBJ2-7	-	-	CSVAGDMRQYF	TGCAGCGTTGCAGGGGACATGCGGCAGTACTTC
TRBV6-6	TRBJ1-5	-	-	CASSSHKLRDNQPQHF	TGTGCCAGCAGTTCCCACAAGCTCAGGGACAATCAGCCCCAGCATTTT
TRBV29-1	TRBJ1-4	-	-	CSVEDSPEKLFF	TGCAGCGTGGAGGACAGTCCTGAAAAACTGTTTTTT
TRBV27	TRBJ2-7	-	TRBD2	CASSLGLAGLYEQYF	TGTGCCAGCAGTTTAGGACTAGCGGGACTCTACGAGCAGTACTTC
TRBV5-1	TRBJ2-5	-	TRBD1	CASKRGQGTETQYF	TGCGCCAGCAAGCGCGGACAGGGGACGGAGACCCAGTACTTC
TRBV7-9	TRBJ2-5	-	TRBD2	CASSHPRAGYQETQYF	TGTGCCAGCAGCCACCCCCGAGCGGGATACCAAGAGACCCAGTACTTC
TRBV18	TRBJ1-1	-	-	CASSPDPNTEAFF	TGTGCCAGCTCACCAGATCCCAACACTGAAGCTTTCTTT
TRBV5-4	TRBJ2-7	-	TRBD2	CASSAWLAGGYEQYF	TGTGCCAGCAGCGCCTGGCTAGCGGGAGGCTACGAGCAGTACTTC
TRBV28	TRBJ2-1	-	-	CASSPGPVGANEQFF	TGTGCCAGCAGTCCGGGCCCGGTGGGGGCTAATGAGCAGTTCTTC
TRBV6-5	TRBJ2-6	few	-	CASSSRGTGANVLTF	TGTGCCAGCAGTTCCCGGGGAACTGGGGCCAACGTCCTGACTTTC
TRBV18	TRBJ1-1	-	TRBD1	CASSPRTGAPNTEAFF	TGTGCCAGCTCACCCCGGACAGGGGCTCCGAACACTGAAGCTTTCTTT
TRBV4-3	TRBJ2-1	few	TRBD2	CASSPTIERDRFF	TGCGCCAGCAGCCCTACTATCGAGCGGGACCGGTTCTTC
TRBV4-3	TRBJ2-7	-	-	CASSQVAGGSGEQYF	TGCGCCAGCAGCCAAGTGGCAGGGGGGTCAGGCGAGCAGTACTTC
TRBV18	TRBJ1-1	-	-	CASSPRTLNTEAFF	TGTGCCAGCTCACCGAGGACTCTGAACACTGAAGCTTTCTTT
TRBV5-4	TRBJ2-1	-	-	CASSFFYNEQFF	TGTGCCAGCAGTTTCTTCTACAATGAGCAGTTCTTC
TRBV6-5	TRBJ1-2	-	-	CASRRQPGSYGYTF	TGTGCCAGCAGGAGACAACCCGGCAGCTATGGCTACACCTTC
TRBV5-6	TRBJ2-7	-	-	CASSPDPTSTLEQYF	TGTGCCAGCAGCCCTGACCCTACATCAACCCTAGAGCAGTACTTC
TRBV11-3	TRBJ1-2	-	-	CASSSGSSHDYGYTF	TGTGCCAGCAGCTCGGGATCGTCCCACGACTATGGCTACACCTTC
TRBV27	TRBJ2-5	-	-	CASIAPPGPASWTQYF	TGTGCCAGCATCGCACCCCCGGGACCAGCCTCGTGGACCCAGTACTTC